This T cell receptor (beta chain) was documented in a study of cytomegalovirus exposure and HLA in healthy donors (TCRdb year 2017). About the full investigation: In an earlier analysis of 587 of the donors, around 290 Gb of sequence data and 117 million unique TCR beta sequences from about 190 million T cells were reported. An early release covering about 600 HLA-typed donors comprised 250 to 350 gigabases of sequencing data and tens of millions of unique TCR sequences. The genetic ancestry cluster associated with self-reported Caucasian donors included 81% of the roughly 380 genotyped donors. The study aimed to test whether cataloging public T cell receptors could reveal signatures of past pathogen exposure. Using immunosequencing, the study profiled T cell repertoires from 500 to 800 subjects and related those repertoires to cytomegalovirus serostatus. A separate validation cohort of 90 to 150 different subjects was used in addition to the roughly 640-subject first cohort. High-throughput TCR immunosequencing, statistical association of individual TCRs with disease status, and machine learning were combined to predict cytomegalovirus infection status. In a later analysis, previously published TCR beta repertoires from fewer than 750 donors were re-analyzed and high-resolution HLA genotyping was added so that TCR occurrence patterns could be studied. The later analysis used no new phenotypic data to find candidate immune exposures, relying instead on TCR beta sequences and their occurrence across donors. An earlier analysis of 450 to 750 of the donors used high-throughput TCR beta sequencing to judge whether each TCR beta V gene segment behaved as functional or pseudogenic. Alongside the repertoire data, information on donor age, sex, ethnicity and CMV serostatus was compiled. In a later genetic analysis, genome-wide SNP genotypes for about 65% of the roughly 670 donors were used, and that subset was treated as a discovery cohort. Every discovery cohort repertoire had been produced on one sequencing platform. Class I and class II HLA loci were covered by the typing at four-digit resolution. Typing coverage varied by locus: roughly 620-630 donors for A, B, C, DRB1 and DQB1; roughly 510 for DQA1; about 590 for DPA1; approximately 470 for DPB1. Roughly 5 DR-DQ haplotypes were handled as single units for association and clustering because linkage in the cohort was strong. Across approximately 400 genotyped donors of the cohort, an average of roughly 250,000 unique TCR beta nucleotide sequences per donor were sequenced, and roughly a sixth of those sequences were non-productive. Study-wide conclusions, independent of this receptor: The study gave a list of 150 to 200 TCR beta chains associated with cytomegalovirus. While some public TCRs were present in many individuals, most TCR sequences turned up only very rarely across donors. CMV serostatus was the only immune exposure information available for the cohort. Compared with the approximately 670-donor mean, donors in an Asian-associated ancestry cluster had fewer N-insertions in productive TCRs, according to a later genetic analysis. A cluster of highly shared sequence variants was judged likely to be a technical artifact of the sequencing pipeline. A later analysis found that TCR association rates varied across HLA loci, with DRB1 alleles showing the most associated TCRs and HLA-C alleles the fewest. Roughly uniform sequencing depth across donors was assumed in presence/absence analyses, although this assumption may not hold. In both the original and validation cohorts, the classifier was reported to diagnose cytomegalovirus status with high specificity and sensitivity. The 87-base-pair reads could not distinguish some IMGT-functional V segments, including TRBV6-2 and TRBV6-3, so those segments were excluded. In a later analysis, 15,000 to 20,000 TCR beta sequences were associated with specific HLA alleles at a false discovery rate of 0.05. Assigning TCR associations to individual alleles was difficult when HLA alleles, especially DR and DQ, strongly co-occurred. According to the authors, the approach could potentially be generalized to other disease states and immunological phenotypes. Because counts were too low, seventeen rarely observed V segments, including chromosome 9 orphons, were left out of the earlier analysis of some 640 of the donors. In an earlier analysis of some 500 of the donors, most TCR beta V segments appeared in productive rearrangements about 87% or about 30% of the time, broadly matching IMGT annotations. Because some donors lacked HLA typing at each locus, the association tests relied only on the typed subset. The cohort was sequenced for TCR beta chains only, and without alpha or paired-chain data the features that could be detected were limited. An association between a missense DCLRE1C variant and V-gene and J-gene trimming of TCR beta chains was found in a later genetic analysis and replicated in an independent cohort. A further reported finding was that TCR beta sequences accurately predicted the HLA-A and HLA-B alleles for most subjects in the first cohort. Most CMV-associated TCR beta chains appeared to be HLA-restricted in a later analysis, and the HLA associations seemed to be driven largely by CMV exposure. Correlated functional status among segregating V segments might reflect linkage disequilibrium, but an unknown experimental factor could not be ruled out. In vitro tests confirmed that a few of the cytomegalovirus-associated TCR beta chains recognize cytomegalovirus antigens. According to a later analysis, parvovirus B19, influenza, CMV and Epstein-Barr virus appeared linked to several top co-occurrence clusters. In a later analysis, HLA-associated TCR beta chains showed more clonal expansion and lower generation probabilities than non-associated chains that were equally common.

CDR1 is given as MNHNS and CDR2 as SASEGT, both from the germline V gene. Including the terminal cysteine and phenylalanine, the CDR3 comprises 14 residues. The sequence is cut down to CDR3 DNA, 42 bases in frame from base 1. After removal of 9 bases from V and 6 bases from J, the junction retains 5 bases not matched to a gene. About this clone itself: Its binding antigen is unknown. No much larger clone is present one base from it, and per-base qualities are unavailable.

The library was built by means of the immunoSEQ multiplex PCR assay. For the multiplex PCR, a mixture combining 60 forward primers for TCR Vbeta segments and 13 reverse primers for TCR Jbeta segments was used. Amplification of the CDR3 region of rearranged TCR beta genes was performed with a multiplex PCR assay on genomic DNA. The amplified TCR beta libraries were sequenced on the Illumina HiSeq System as 87-base-pair reads. Per the original workflow: Across the 670 or so repertoires, a later analysis counted roughly 77 million unique TCR beta chains, roughly 11 million of which were shared by at least two donors. Raw reads were error-corrected and collapsed into unique sequences with a nearest-neighbor algorithm that merged closely related sequences to remove PCR and sequencing errors. Alignment of CDR3 sequences to IMGT reference sequences was used to assign V, D and J gene segments. Each retained sequence needed at least a six-nucleotide match to both a V gene segment and a J gene segment. A rearrangement was called productive if the CDR3 had no stop codons and remained in frame with V and J, and every other rearrangement was called non-productive. CDR3 was defined according to IMGT convention as the region running from the second conserved V-encoded cysteine to the conserved J-encoded phenylalanine. In an earlier analysis of around 570 of the donors, sequences lacking an unambiguous match to a single V gene segment were excluded. An earlier analysis of just under 600 of the donors called V segments functional above 56.7% productive rearrangements and segregating when the between-donor standard deviation exceeded 5%. To diagnose cytomegalovirus status from the catalog of TCR beta chain sequences, a statistical classification framework was built. In a later analysis, TCR nucleotide sequences were compared against IMGT/GENE-DB human TR gene sequences so that V and J genes could be assigned. A later analysis assigned CDR3 sequences and most-parsimonious VDJ recombination scenarios with the TCRdist pipeline. In a later analysis, each TCR beta chain was defined by its CDR3 amino acid sequence together with its V-gene family, and reads without a unique V-gene family were excluded. As a way to deal with suspected cross-contamination and a sequencing artifact, a later analysis dropped hundreds of nucleotide sequences that were highly shared and had low generation probability. A later analysis calculated a clonal expansion index for each public chain from normalized within-repertoire ranks of inferred template counts. Generation probabilities in a later analysis came from a VDJ recombination model fitted to out-of-frame rearrangements, and those results were checked against IGoR. In a later analysis, TCR-TCR, TCR-HLA and TCR-CMV co-occurrence was scored with hypergeometric tests, and a repertoire-size bias correction was applied to TCR pairs. To estimate false discovery rates, a later analysis permuted the HLA or CMV assignments 20 times. In a later analysis, co-occurring TCRs were grouped with DBSCAN, and TCRdist sequence similarity was added when clustering was performed within HLA-allele-positive subsets. Repertoires with fewer than 30,000 or more than 120,000 public chains were left out of co-occurrence clustering, as were five repertoires with anomalous nucleotide sharing. TCRdb re-hosts the immuneACCESS table, in-frame sequences only. Its copies lack some clones; in the studies checked, an unresolved V gene accounts for under half of them, and the cause for the rest is not known. V and J calls and clone size are as listed in that table; D and trimming were resolved from the DNA. Here the sample has roughly 150,000 clones; roughly 70% occur a single time. Of the sample, more than 9% falls within the top ten clones.

In total, fewer than 750 healthy bone marrow donors made up the cohort. At the time of sampling, all cohort members were nominally healthy, though unrecorded immune exposures were likely present. The donor tested CMV seropositive, placing the donor among the 250 to 350 seropositive members of the cohort. A peripheral blood sample was collected from each donor, and TCR beta sequencing was performed on peripheral blood mononuclear cells. Genomic DNA extraction from the blood cell samples was performed with the Qiagen DNeasy Blood Extraction Kit. The receptor comes from a young man in good health and CMV-seropositive. The specimen sequenced was PBMCs. The rearrangement joined TRBV6-1 to TRBJ2-1; TRBD2 matches 13 bases in the middle. The DNA sequence is TGTGCCAGTATCGGGACTAGCGGGACCAATGAGCAGTTCTTC. Translated, it gives CASIGTSGTNEQFF.